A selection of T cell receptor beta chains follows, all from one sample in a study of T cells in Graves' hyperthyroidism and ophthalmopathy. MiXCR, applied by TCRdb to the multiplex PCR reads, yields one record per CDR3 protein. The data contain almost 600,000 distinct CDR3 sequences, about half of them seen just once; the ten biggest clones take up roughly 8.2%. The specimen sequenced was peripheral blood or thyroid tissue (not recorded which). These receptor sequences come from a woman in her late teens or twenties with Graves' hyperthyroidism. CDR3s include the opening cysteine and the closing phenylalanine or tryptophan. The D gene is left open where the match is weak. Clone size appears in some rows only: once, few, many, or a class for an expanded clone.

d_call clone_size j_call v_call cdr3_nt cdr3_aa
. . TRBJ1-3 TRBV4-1 TGCGCCAGCAGGCAACAGCTATACTCTGGAAACACCATATATTTT CASRQQLYSGNTIYF
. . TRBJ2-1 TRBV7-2 TGTGCCAGCAGCCTTGATCGGGGGGCAGGGAATGAGCAGTTCTTC CASSLDRGAGNEQFF
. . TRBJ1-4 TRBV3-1 TGTGCCAGCAGCCAAGACCACCCCGTCCTTAATGAAAAACTGTTTTTT CASSQDHPVLNEKLFF
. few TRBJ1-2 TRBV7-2 TGTGCCAGCAGCTTGCGGGACACGTCCTATGGCTACACCTTC CASSLRDTSYGYTF
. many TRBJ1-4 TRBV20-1 TGCAGTGCCCTTTGGGCTGGAGAAAAACTGTTTTTT CSALWAGEKLFF
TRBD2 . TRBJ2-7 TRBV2 TGTGCCAGCTCTTTACTCGGGACTAGCGCACTCGGTTACCCCTTC CASSLLGTSALGYPF
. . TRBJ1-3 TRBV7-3 TGTGCCAGCAGCCCTGACACCGGGGGCTATGGAAACACCATGTATTTT CASSPDTGGYGNTMYF
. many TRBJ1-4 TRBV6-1 TGTGCCAGCAGTGAAGCGTCAGGCCGGGAAAAACTGTTTTTT CASSEASGREKLFF
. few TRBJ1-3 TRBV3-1 TGTGCCAGCAGCCAAATTCAGAGCTCTGGAAACACCATATATTTT CASSQIQSSGNTIYF
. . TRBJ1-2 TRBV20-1 TGCAGTGCTAGAGAGCCTGGGGGGCTAGGCTATGGCTACACCTTC CSAREPGGLGYGYTF